This T cell receptor beta chain was captured by sequencing in a study of early T cells in non-severe SARS-CoV-2 infection (dated by TCRdb to the early 2020s). A note on the overall study: TCR sequencing used bulk RNA from unsorted whole blood, so alpha and beta chains could not be paired.

Overall study outcomes, separate from this receptor: Matching against VDJdb was skewed toward anti-spike CD8 responses, likely underestimated virus-specific expansions, and missed private and CD4 specificities.

From the cysteine through the phenylalanine, the CDR3 covers 13 amino acids. The kept DNA is CDR3 alone, 39 bases in frame from the first base. The germline V gene (reference sequence) yields DFQATT for CDR1 and SNEGSKA for CDR2. Clipping removes 6 bases from V and 3 bases from J, with 7 as the unmatched junction base count. This was a case-control study nested in a cohort of healthcare workers in London, UK, who had nasopharyngeal swab PCR tests and blood samples taken every week. Between 23 and 31 March 2020, the week of the UK lockdown, healthcare workers were enrolled and then followed up weekly for as long as 16 weeks. This clonotype was counted between two and nine times. It lacks a known antigen. No quality values exist for individual bases; no much larger clone is one base distant. Library method: 5' RACE. For sequencing, a NextSeq 500 was employed. In the TCR library protocol, unique molecular identifiers were attached to individual cDNA molecules to correct for PCR bias and sequencing error. TCR alpha and beta chains were both sequenced, and the abundances of alpha and beta sequences in each sample were closely correlated with each other. In the original analysis: V gene, J gene and CDR3 annotation of TCR sequences was performed with Decombinator V4. Expanded TCRs were defined as changing significantly between any two time points under a Poisson model with p below 0.0001. TCR abundances were normalised to the total number of TCRs sequenced per sample and were expressed as counts per million. MAIT TCRs were defined by TRAV1-2 paired with TRAJ12, TRAJ20 or TRAJ33, and iNKT TCRs by TRAV10 paired with TRAJ18. VDJdb, accessed 1 November 2021, was searched for CMV, EBV and SARS-CoV-2 annotated TCRs, excluding TCRs annotated for multiple antigens. The public reads were reprocessed in TCRdb via fastp at Q25 and MiXCR, keeping in-frame beta chains. Entries are consolidated by CDR3 protein sequence, retaining the most common genes and DNA. TCRdb, rather than the study authors, made the V and J calls. A total of about 60,000 distinct CDR3 sequences appear in this sample, roughly 14% of them only once. About 4.2% of the sample rests with the top ten.

The clonotype originates from an adult who was a healthcare worker with PCR-confirmed SARS-CoV-2 infection or an uninfected control (not recorded which). The sample comprised whole blood. The rearranged chain carries TRBV20-1 and TRBJ1-2, with 7 bases in between that match TRBD1. The CDR3 reads CSARYRGDYGYTF. The DNA is TGCAGTGCCAGATACAGGGGCGACTATGGCTACACCTTC.